This TCR beta chain is from a study of blood T cell repertoires in COVID-19 (TCRdb year 2020). The study in broad terms: Samples from collaborators originated in the United States, Italy and Spain and spanned both the acute and convalescent phases of COVID-19. Where HLA class I and class II types were available, the types were taken from metadata supplied by the sample provider, not from assay-based typing. Sample metadata almost always included a de-identified subject ID, COVID-19 status, age in years and sex. Samples were obtained from the ongoing ImmuneRACE study (first 160 participants) and from roughly 1,300 subjects provided by 6 global collaborators. The prospective study material was composed of cDNA or gDNA derived from T cells, B-cell-depleted T cells, or PBMCs. Subjects who had been exposed to COVID-19, were actively infected with it, or had recovered from it provided the deeply sampled blood TCRbeta repertoires that made up the dataset. A freely available public database, intended as a resource for researchers studying the immune response to SARS-CoV-2, is where the repertoires were released.

What the authors observed across the whole study: Clinical and demographic metadata were provided uncurated, with the amount varying by source and participant.

In Seattle, one collaborating source enrolled patients while the infection was active and tracked those patients longitudinally over the course of disease. Whole blood was collected in K2EDTA tubes by collaborating institutions according to the institutions' own protocols. Collaborator samples were shipped for TCRbeta analysis as frozen whole blood, isolated PBMCs, or DNA extracted from either sample type. V has 5 bases trimmed and J has 4 bases trimmed; junction bases matching no gene number 9. Looking up the germline V gene yields CDR1 MDHEN and CDR2 SYDVKM. The cysteine opens and the phenylalanine closes a CDR3 of 15 amino acids. The retained sequence is limited to the CDR3, 45 bases, with the frame set at the first base. As for this clone: There is no known antigen for this receptor. No much larger clone is present one base from it, and per-base qualities are unavailable.

The immunoSEQ Assay, a bias-controlled multiplex PCR, was used to amplify TCRbeta CDR3 regions from genomic DNA. From the authors' description of their analysis: The number of nucleated cells in each sample was estimated by amplification of reference gene primers within the assay. Sequence reads were collapsed and filtered to measure the absolute abundance of every unique TCRbeta CDR3 rearrangement. For each sample, productive Simpson clonality was calculated as the square root of Simpson's diversity index across productive rearrangements. Sourced from immuneACCESS, this table was stored by TCRdb with only in-frame sequences that have V and J called. A share of the clones is absent; for the studies checked, an unresolved V gene accounts for under half, and the remainder has no known explanation. For V, J and clone size, that table is used; D and trimming come from the DNA. This sample lists 100,000 to 150,000 clones; 92% were detected once. The ten most abundant clones make up roughly 2.1% of the sample.

The sequenced sample consisted of peripheral blood. This receptor was taken from a man aged 50 or older with COVID-19, enrolled during active disease. The V and J genes are TRBV28 and TRBJ2-7; a stretch of 9 junction bases matches TRBD1. CDR3 protein: CASSPPGQGGYEQYF. The DNA sequence is as follows: TGTGCCAGCAGTCCACCGGGACAGGGAGGGTACGAGCAGTACTTC.